This paragraph covers one T cell receptor beta chain sequence. Produced via immunoSEQ multiplex PCR; TCRdb's table is partial and in-frame only. Among under 450,000 clones listed, roughly 92% were seen once. These data come from a study of blood T cell repertoires in COVID-19. Turning to the study itself: Nucleic acid was either cDNA or gDNA, and it came from T cells, B-cell-depleted T cells, or PBMCs.

Categorization into cohorts depended on clinical history that participants reported. The sequence was collected from a woman aged 40 to 50 who had been exposed to COVID-19. The source material was PBMCs or T cells enriched from blood (not recorded which).

The CDR3 DNA reads TGTGCCAGAAGCCGCGTCCAGGGTAGGGATCAGCCCCAGCATTTT. Amino acids: CARSRVQGRDQPQHF. The chain links TRBV5-3 to TRBJ1-5, with D perhaps TRBD1 (5 bases). TRBV5-3 is noted as an ORF with a role that remains uncertain. The CDR3 is 15 residues long. V was trimmed by 4 bases and J by 5 bases, leaving 16 bases between them.